Following are 2 T cell receptor beta chains from one sample sequenced in a study of T cell responses to AZD1222 COVID-19 vaccine. The data were produced by immunoSEQ multiplex PCR, yet TCRdb's version contains in-frame clones alone and is incomplete. This sample carries about 89,000 clones, about 91% of them seen once, and the ten largest clones take 5% to 6.5%. The sequenced sample was peripheral blood, obtained 28 days after the second AZD1222 dose. The receptors were gathered from an adult who received the AZD1222 COVID-19 vaccine.

The gene calls are TRBV3-1 (or the pseudogene TRBV3-2) and TRBJ2-5; TRBD2 matches at 10 bases. From germline, CDR1 is LGHDT and CDR2 YNNKEL (reference sequence). V dropped 3 bases and J dropped 4; count of bases not matched to a gene: 8. This CDR3 contains 16 residues. This CDR3 is CASSQALAGGRETQYF. As DNA, the CDR3 is TGTGCCAGCAGCCAGGCCTTAGCGGGGGGTCGAGAGACCCAGTACTTC.

The CDR3 sequence: CASSDRTEAEAFF. For the CDR3, the DNA is TGTGCCAGCAGTGACCGGACAGAGGCTGAAGCTTTCTTT. The chain has TRBV6-6 and TRBJ1-1; a possible D gene is TRBD1 (6 bases). Trimming pared 5 bases from V and 6 bases from J, leaving 13 bases between. Looked up from germline, CDR1 is MNHNY and CDR2 is SVGAGI (reference sequence). The CDR3 contains 13 residues.